Detailed here is one T cell receptor beta chain. Only in-frame clones appear in the TCRdb table, and some are missing; sequencing was by immunoSEQ multiplex PCR. The sample carries 90,000 or so clones, approximately 90% recorded once. This record comes from a study of identifying expanded T cells in peripheral blood. Germline-derived CDR1 and CDR2 are MNHNY and SVGAGI (reference sequence). Trimming shortened V by 6 bases and J by 7 bases, and 15 bases separated the two germline ends. CDR3 length: 14 residues. The sequenced sample consisted of blood. This clonotype was obtained from a person aged 18-70 years in good health. The genes are TRBV6-6 and TRBJ2-2; D ambiguous. Written as DNA, the CDR3 is TGTGCCAGCAGCTTTTTGAGGCCCAGCGGGGAGCTGTTTTTT. This codes for CASSFLRPSGELFF.